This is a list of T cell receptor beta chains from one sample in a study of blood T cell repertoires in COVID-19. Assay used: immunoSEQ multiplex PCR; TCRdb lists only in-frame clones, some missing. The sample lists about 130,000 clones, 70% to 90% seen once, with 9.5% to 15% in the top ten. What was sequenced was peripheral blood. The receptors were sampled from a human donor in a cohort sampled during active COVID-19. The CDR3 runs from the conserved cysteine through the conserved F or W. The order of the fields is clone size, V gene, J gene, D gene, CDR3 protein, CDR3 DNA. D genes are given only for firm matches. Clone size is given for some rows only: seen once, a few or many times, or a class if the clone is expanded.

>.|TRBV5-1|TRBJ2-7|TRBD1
CASRAPGQGTYEQYF
TGCGCCAGCAGGGCTCCGGGACAGGGGACCTACGAGCAGTACTTC
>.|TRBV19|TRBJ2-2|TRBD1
CASGPGQKNTGELFF
TGTGCCAGTGGGCCGGGACAGAAGAACACCGGGGAGCTGTTTTTT
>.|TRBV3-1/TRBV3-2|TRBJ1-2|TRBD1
CASSTRDRGIGRGYTF
TGTGCCAGCAGTACCCGGGACAGGGGAATTGGCCGTGGCTACACCTTC
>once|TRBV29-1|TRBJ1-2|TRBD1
CSVDTQGNYGYTF
TGCAGCGTTGATACACAGGGGAACTATGGCTACACCTTC
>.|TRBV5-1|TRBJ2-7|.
CASSYSYNSYEQYF
TGCGCCAGCAGCTATTCGTATAACTCCTACGAGCAGTACTTC
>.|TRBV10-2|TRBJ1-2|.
CASSDARTNYGYTF
TGCGCCAGCAGTGACGCCAGAACAAACTATGGCTACACCTTC
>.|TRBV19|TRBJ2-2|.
CASSISVGGPGELFF
TGTGCCAGTAGTATCTCTGTCGGGGGACCCGGGGAGCTGTTTTTT
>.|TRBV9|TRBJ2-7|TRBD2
CASSVVAGVGEQYF
TGTGCCAGCAGCGTCGTTGCGGGGGTAGGGGAGCAGTACTTC
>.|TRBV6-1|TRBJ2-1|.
CASSEGLAGSYNEQFF
TGTGCCAGCAGTGAGGGATTAGCAGGGTCCTACAATGAGCAGTTCTTC
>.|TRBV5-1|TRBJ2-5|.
CASSSQTRSEETQYF
TGCGCCAGCAGCTCACAGACTAGATCGGAAGAGACCCAGTACTTC
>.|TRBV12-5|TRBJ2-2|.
CASGLGQGWAGELFF
TGTGCTAGTGGTTTGGGGCAGGGATGGGCCGGGGAGCTGTTTTTT
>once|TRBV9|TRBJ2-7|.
CASSGPLSSEQYF
TGTGCCAGCAGCGGACCCCTATCTAGCGAGCAGTACTTC
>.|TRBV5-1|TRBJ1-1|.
CASSPSPPNTEAFF
TGCGCCAGCAGCCCCAGTCCCCCAAACACTGAAGCTTTCTTT
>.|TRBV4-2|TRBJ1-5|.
CASSLDSNQPQHF
TGTGCCAGCAGCTTAGATAGCAATCAGCCCCAGCATTTT